The clone carrying this TCR beta chain was seen many times. Its target is not known. The CDR3 extends over 14 amino acids. V was cut by 2 bases and J by 4 bases, with 11 bases left in between. Per germline, CDR1 SGHVS and CDR2 FQNEAQ. The data are from a study of T cells in Graves' hyperthyroidism and ophthalmopathy. Regions amplified from RNA transcripts were the TCR beta CDR3 regions. The HTBI primer set drove a first-round RT-PCR of the TCR CDR3. TCRdb re-analysed the multiplex PCR reads in MiXCR, keeping a single row per CDR3 protein. The sample has 340,000 or so distinct CDR3 sequences; around 20% are singletons. Patients aged 18 to 65 had newly diagnosed hyperthyroidism of under 2 months' duration. Researchers barred patients who had uncontrolled infection, other autoimmune disease, pregnancy or lactation. Findings and caveats of the study: Most thyroid clonotypes with frequency above 0.001 were detected in blood. A 13 V-J signature model discriminated ophthalmopathy versus stable hyperthyroidism.

V usage is TRBV7-8 and J usage is TRBJ2-5, with D possibly called TRBD1 or TRBD2 (5 bases each). This TCR was recovered from a woman aged 45-65 years with Graves' hyperthyroidism. Input material: blood. CDR3 sequence reads: CASSLKGRTETQYF. CDR3 DNA: TGTGCCAGCAGCTTAAAGGGGAGAACAGAGACCCAGTACTTC.